The 23 T cell receptor beta chains below were found in one sample sequenced in a study of CD8 T cells in ankylosing spondylitis. Each CDR3 protein gets one entry after TCRdb re-called the 5' RACE reads with MiXCR. The sample lists about 190,000 distinct CDR3 sequences, 10% to 15% occurring once. Sequenced input: blood, either unsorted or a sorted T cell fraction (not recorded which). The receptor set was obtained from a female donor with ankylosing spondylitis or in good health (not recorded which).

This clonotype has ten or more counts. The chain uses TRBV7-9 and TRBJ1-1, with D unresolved. The CDR3 has 14 residues. Deletions cut 2 bases from V and 5 bases from J, with 12 bases between. Germline V gene lookup returns CDR1 SEHNR and CDR2 FQNEAQ (reference sequence). CDR3 sequence (DNA): TGTGCCAGCAGCTTAATGGACGGGGTGACTGAAGCTTTCTTT. Protein product: CASSLMDGVTEAFF.

This clonotype was found many times. The rearrangement joins TRBV5-1 to TRBJ2-2, with TRBD2 as a possible D gene (5 bases). The length of the CDR3 is 14 residues. Per germline, CDR1 SGHRS and CDR2 YFSETQ. V dropped 3 bases and J dropped 4 bases, with 10 bases sitting between them. The chain's CDR3 is CASSSEAGTGELFF. The CDR3 bases are TGCGCCAGCAGCTCCGAGGCGGGCACCGGGGAGCTGTTTTTT.

This clonotype was seen repeatedly, ten times or more. The chain is built from TRBV6-5 and TRBJ1-5; D ambiguous. The V and J ends lost 3 bases and 1 base respectively, with 10 bases between them. CDR3 length: 15 residues. Germline V gives CDR1 MNHEY, CDR2 SVGAGI. This chain's CDR3 is CASSYRGGSNQPQHF. In DNA, the CDR3 is TGTGCCAGCAGTTATCGGGGTGGAAGCAATCAGCCCCAGCATTTT.

A note on this clonotype: A much bigger clone sits one base away, suggesting this may be a read error. The CDR3 DNA follows: TGTGCCAGCACGCCCGGGACAGGGGTTCGGCAGCCCCAGCATTTT. It specifies CASTPGTGVRQPQHF. The gene calls are TRBV12-3 or TRBV12-4 and TRBJ1-5, with TRBD1 matching 10 bases. Trimming cost V 7 bases and J 7 bases; bases outside gene matches: 10. This CDR3 has 15 amino acids.

A remark on this clonotype: This may arise from a read error, as a much more abundant clone is one base away. The chain recombines TRBV6-1 with TRBJ1-2; no clear D. Germline loops: CDR1 MNHNS, CDR2 SASEGT. The CDR3 length is 13 residues. This chain's CDR3 is CASEELANYGSTF. The CDR3 nucleotides read TGTGCCAGTGAGGAACTCGCTAACTATGGCTCCACCTTC.

J is TRBJ2-7 and V is TRBV30, with D unclear. Trimming pared 1 base from V and 3 bases from J, leaving 13 bases between. This CDR3 is built from 14 residues. Germline CDR1 GTSNPN, CDR2 SVGIG (reference sequence). The CDR3 protein is CAWSDFGRLYEQYF. As DNA, the CDR3 is TGTGCCTGGAGTGATTTTGGGCGGCTCTACGAGCAGTACTTC.

This clonotype occurred many times. The chain employs TRBV20-1 and TRBJ2-7; D call uncertain. V was pared by 6 bases and J by 6 bases, with 15 bases between. This CDR3 is built from 12 residues. The germline V gene encodes CDR1 DFQATT and CDR2 SNEGSKA (reference sequence). The CDR3 reads CSARRRVLEQYF. CDR3 sequence (DNA): TGCAGTGCCCGACGTCGGGTACTCGAGCAGTACTTC.

This clonotype was observed at least ten times. This rearrangement joins TRBV4-3 to TRBJ2-2; 13 bases align to TRBD2. Germline CDR1 reads LGHNA; CDR2 reads YSLEER. The V gene end was trimmed by 2 bases and the J gene end by 12 bases; junction bases not matched to a gene: 6. The CDR3 contains 15 residues. The CDR3 DNA follows: TGCGCCAGCAGCCAACCCACTAGCGGGGGGGGCAAGCTGTTTTTT. Its protein product is CASSQPTSGGGKLFF.

Of note for this clonotype: Its ends do not fully match the called genes, so a read error is possible. The chain joins TRBV20-1 to TRBJ1-1; D possibly corresponds to TRBD1 (5 bases). The CDR3 is 14 amino acids. CDR1 and CDR2 (germline): DFQATT, SNEGSKA (reference sequence). The CDR3: CSASYAGLNAEAFF. CDR3 DNA sequence: TGCAGTGCTAGTTATGCAGGGTTGAACGCTGAAGCTTTCTTT.

There are many counts of this clonotype. This sequence joins TRBV9 and TRBJ1-6; TRBD1 matches at 7 bases. Germline lookup yields CDR1 SGDLS and CDR2 YYNGEE. With 0 bases clipped from V and 10 bases from J, the junction kept 7 bases outside the gene matches. The CDR3 spans 15 residues. The CDR3 coding sequence is TGTGCCAGCAGCGTAGCCACAGGGGCTGGGTCACCCCTCCACTTT. Protein: CASSVATGAGSPLHF.

This clonotype was found many times. The V and J genes are TRBV20-1 and TRBJ2-3; maybe TRBD2 (5 bases). Germline V gene lookup returns CDR1 DFQATT and CDR2 SNEGSKA (reference sequence). The CDR3 length is 13 residues. Trimming pared 1 base from V and 0 bases from J, leaving 5 bases between. The CDR3 coding sequence is TGCAGTGCTAGAGCGGGGAGCACAGATACGCAGTATTTT. It yields the protein CSARAGSTDTQYF.

In its sample, this clonotype was seen many times. The chain links TRBV20-1 to TRBJ2-7; D gene ambiguous. The germline gives CDR1 DFQATT, CDR2 SNEGSKA (reference sequence). Between the trimmed V and J ends, which lost 2 bases and 3 bases, there was a span of 8 bases. The CDR3 sequence is 12 residues long. The CDR3 DNA reads TGCAGTGCTAGATCCGGAATCTACGAGCAGTACTTC. Protein product: CSARSGIYEQYF.

The chain is built from TRBV11-2 and TRBJ2-3; 7 bases fit TRBD2. This CDR3 comprises 17 residues. The V gene end was trimmed by 5 bases and the J gene end by 3 bases; junction bases not matched to a gene: 14. Germline V lookup: CDR1 SGHAT, CDR2 FQNNGV. DNA for the CDR3: TGTGCCAGCAGCGTGGTAGCGGGCGCTATGGGGACAGATACGCAGTATTTT. Protein sequence: CASSVVAGAMGTDTQYF. The whole variable domain, remainder taken from reference TRBV11-2 and TRBJ2-3, is EAGVAQSPRYKIIEKRQSVAFWCNPISGHATLYWYQQILGQGPKLLIQFQNNGVVDDSQLPKDRFSAERLKGVDSTLKIQPAKLEDSAVYLCASSVVAGAMGTDTQYFGPGTRLTVL.

This clonotype was counted between two and nine times. The rearrangement uses TRBV18 and TRBJ1-5; D is unclear. V lost 4 bases and J lost 2, with 18 bases in between. This CDR3 contains 17 residues. Germline values: CDR1 KGHSH, CDR2 LQKENI. The CDR3 bases are TGTGCCAGCTCACGGGCAGTTGGCTCTGGAGGCAATCAGCCCCAGCATTTT. This translates into CASSRAVGSGGNQPQHF.

This clonotype was observed a few times. The rearrangement joins TRBV12-3 or TRBV12-4 to TRBJ2-1; tentatively, D is TRBD1 (5 bases). V gave up 8 bases and J gave up 8 bases, with 10 bases separating them. CDR3 length: 11 amino acids. Written as DNA, the CDR3 is TGTGCCAGCGGCAGGGTCGATGAGCAGTTCTTC. This sequence encodes CASGRVDEQFF.

This clonotype has just a few counts. The chain is built from TRBV24-1 and TRBJ2-3; 14 nucleotides align to TRBD2. The germline CDR1 and CDR2 sequences are KGHDR and SFDVKD. With 3 bases clipped from V and 4 bases from J, the junction kept 11 bases outside the gene matches. CDR3 length: 19 residues. This CDR3 reads CATSDLPAGTSGRADTQYF. The CDR3, as DNA: TGTGCCACCAGTGATCTCCCGGCGGGGACTAGCGGGAGAGCAGATACGCAGTATTTT.

This clonotype was seen only once. This could be a read error, since a much larger clone is one nucleotide away. The rearrangement uses TRBV12-3 or TRBV12-4 and TRBJ2-1, with 14 bases lining up with TRBD2. J gave up 12 bases and V 7 bases, and 11 bases lay outside the gene matches. There are 15 residues in the CDR3. The DNA of the CDR3 is TGTGCCAGCAACCTGACTAGCGGGAGGGAGTCTGCGCAGTTCTTC. The encoded protein is CASNLTSGRESAQFF.

In this sample, this clonotype turned up many times. The J gene is TRBJ2-3, the V gene TRBV20-1; 10 bases line up with TRBD2. Germline V gene data show CDR1 as DFQATT and CDR2 as SNEGSKA (reference sequence). V gave up 5 bases and J gave up 8 bases; unmatched junction bases: 10. The CDR3 loop spans 14 amino acids. The CDR3 loop is CSAFGLAVSGTQYF. The DNA for the CDR3 is TGCAGTGCTTTCGGACTAGCGGTATCGGGTACGCAGTATTTT.

This clonotype has just one count. The V gene is TRBV10-3, the J gene TRBJ2-6; no definite D call. The CDR3 contains 17 residues. Looked up from germline, CDR1 is ENHRY and CDR2 is SYGVKD. V dropped 4 bases and J dropped 2 bases, with 15 bases sitting between them. The CDR3 DNA reads as TGTGCCATCAGTGGGTCGGTGGTGTCCCCTGGGGCCAACGTCCTGACTTTC. Translating gives CAISGSVVSPGANVLTF.

This clonotype showed up many times. The genes are TRBV20-1 and TRBJ2-4; no clear D gene. Germline loops: CDR1 DFQATT, CDR2 SNEGSKA (reference sequence). Between the trimmed V and J ends, which lost 1 base and 9 bases, there was a span of 13 bases. This CDR3 is 13 amino acids long. CDR3 sequence: CSARVPGIGIQYF. CDR3 nucleotide sequence: TGCAGTGCTAGAGTTCCGGGTATCGGCATTCAGTACTTC.

In its sample, this clonotype was seen a few times. The rearrangement links TRBV30 to TRBJ2-4, with D perhaps matching TRBD1 (5 bases). The CDR3 is 13 residues long. Trimming pared 5 bases from V and 3 bases from J, leaving 11 bases between. From germline, CDR1 is GTSNPN and CDR2 SVGIG (reference sequence). This chain's CDR3 is CAWHIGDKNIQYF. CDR3 DNA: TGTGCCTGGCATATAGGGGACAAAAACATTCAGTACTTC.

The chain recombines TRBV7-6 with TRBJ2-5; tentative D call: TRBD2 (5 bases). CDR3 size: 17 residues. The ends were cut back, 1 base at V and 1 base at J, with 16 bases in the middle. Germline-derived CDR1 and CDR2 are SGHVS and FNYEAQ. CDR3 protein: CASSLEVSAGLQETQYF. The CDR3 DNA reads TGTGCCAGCAGCTTAGAGGTATCTGCGGGCCTCCAAGAGACCCAGTACTTC.

In its sample, this clonotype was seen many times. The chain joins TRBV11-2 to TRBJ1-1; the D gene is possibly TRBD1 (5 bases). There are 14 residues in the CDR3. Germline lookup yields CDR1 SGHAT and CDR2 FQNNGV. Trimming stripped 5 bases from V and 6 bases from J, with 16 bases between. The CDR3 nucleotides read TGTGCCAGCAGCCCGACTGGGGCAAGATCTGAAGCTTTCTTT. Translated, it gives CASSPTGARSEAFF.